This entry is about one TCR beta chain. These data come from a study of blood T cell repertoires in COVID-19. Germline V gene lookup returns CDR1 SNHLY and CDR2 FYNNEI. CDR3 length equals 11 residues. V shed 8 bases and J shed 4 bases, with 8 bases lying between them. Authors' processing steps: Estimation of nucleated cell counts was performed using reference gene primer amplification. Produced via immunoSEQ multiplex PCR; TCRdb's table is partial and in-frame only. The V and J calls and clone size come from that table; D and trimming were worked out from the DNA. The table shows about 180,000 clones, with around 88% occurring only once.

The rearrangement joins TRBV2 to TRBJ1-1; D is ambiguous. The receptor comes from a woman aged 30 to 39 who had recovered from COVID-19. Sequencing was performed on PBMCs or T cells enriched from blood (not recorded which). The CDR3 sequence: CASGEGTEAFF. The CDR3 DNA reads as TGTGCCAGCGGAGAGGGCACTGAAGCTTTCTTT.